These 15 T cell receptor beta chains were sequenced from one sample in a study of identical twins. TCRdb ran MiXCR on the 5' RACE reads and lists one entry per CDR3 protein. The table records 1.5 million or so distinct CDR3 sequences, about 30% of them present only once. The specimen sequenced was cord blood. The receptor set was obtained from a newborn girl in good health.

This clonotype was observed a few times. V usage is TRBV6-5 and J usage is TRBJ2-7, with D possibly being TRBD1 (5 bases). The V end was cut by 7 bases, the J end by 0 bases, with 13 bases between. This CDR3 has 14 amino acids. Per germline, CDR1 MNHEY and CDR2 SVGAGI. CDR3 in amino acids: CASTRKGISYEQYF. Written as DNA, the CDR3 is TGTGCCAGCACCCGGAAGGGGATCTCCTACGAGCAGTACTTC.

V is TRBV20-1 and J is TRBJ2-5; TRBD2 is a possible D gene (6 bases). Germline V gene data show CDR1 as DFQATT and CDR2 as SNEGSKA (reference sequence). CDR3 length equals 13 residues. Deletions cut 3 bases from V and 5 bases from J, with 13 bases between. In DNA form, the CDR3 reads TGCAGTGCTAGTCTTGCGGGATGGGAGACCCAGTACTTC. Protein sequence: CSASLAGWETQYF.

J is TRBJ2-3 and V is TRBV12-3 or TRBV12-4; D possibly corresponds to TRBD1 (5 bases). This CDR3 contains 14 residues. Trimming took off 7 bases at V and 4 bases at J, with 15 bases between the two ends. The CDR3 nucleotides are TGTGCCAGCAACCCCGACTGGGGCGCAGATACGCAGTATTTT. This translates into CASNPDWGADTQYF.

This clonotype was counted between two and nine times. The J gene is TRBJ2-7, the V gene TRBV6-2 or TRBV6-3; TRBD1 aligns across 10 bases. This CDR3 is 17 amino acids long. Germline CDR1 is MNHEY and CDR2 is SVGEGT. The ends lost 6 bases at V and 2 bases at J; junction bases unmatched: 13. CDR3 bases: TGTGCCAGCAGGCCCTACATAAGGACAGGGGGAACCTACGAGCAGTACTTC. Amino acids: CASRPYIRTGGTYEQYF.

This clonotype was counted a few times. This chain connects TRBV4-2 to TRBJ2-3, with 7 bases fitting TRBD2. This CDR3 is built from 16 residues. V trimming: 1 base; J trimming: 1 base; junction bases outside the gene matches: 5. Germline CDR1 LGHNA, CDR2 YNFKEQ. In DNA form, the CDR3 reads TGTGCCAGCAGCCAAGTATCCAGCGGGGGCACAGATACGCAGTATTTT. This encodes CASSQVSSGGTDTQYF.

A single count supports this clonotype. One end of the junction is discordant with germline, which a read error may explain. The J gene is TRBJ2-1, the V gene TRBV28; D unclear. This CDR3 region has 16 residues. Looked up from germline, CDR1 is MDHEN and CDR2 is SYDVKM. CDR3 loop: CASSQTERPVGNGQFF. In DNA form, the CDR3 reads TGTGCCAGCAGTCAAACGGAACGCCCAGTTGGGAATGGGCAGTTCTTC.

The chain links TRBV6-6 to TRBJ1-6; D is ambiguous. This CDR3 comprises 15 residues. Germline-derived CDR1 and CDR2 are MNHNY and SVGAGI (reference sequence). The V gene lost 7 bases and the J gene lost 0 bases, with 10 bases spanning the gap. The DNA for the CDR3 is TGTGCCAGCAAGCCGGAGAGCTCCTATAATTCACCCCTCCACTTT. It specifies CASKPESSYNSPLHF.

As to this clonotype: A much larger clone differs by one base, so this may be a read error. The rearrangement links TRBV24-1 to TRBJ2-1, with D maybe TRBD1 (6 bases). Germline CDR1 reads KGHDR; CDR2 reads SFDVKD. There are 14 residues in the CDR3. V shed 4 bases and J shed 13 bases, with 19 bases lying between them. The CDR3 protein is CATSDTTGPQTQFF. As DNA, the CDR3 is TGTGCCACCAGTGACACGACAGGCCCACAGACCCAGTTCTTC.

The rearrangement joins TRBV20-1 to TRBJ2-2, with 9 bases lining up with TRBD1. The CDR3 length is 14 residues. Per the germline V gene, CDR1 is DFQATT and CDR2 is SNEGSKA (reference sequence). J was trimmed by 4 bases and V by 6 bases; bases with no gene match: 6. CDR3 sequence: CSAQDRGRTGELFF. In DNA, the CDR3 is TGCAGTGCGCAGGACAGGGGCCGCACCGGGGAGCTGTTTTTT.

The CDR3 coding sequence is TGTGCCAGCACCCGGGGGCGCGAGCAGTACTTC. Protein product: CASTRGREQYF. This chain joins TRBV6-5 and TRBJ2-7, with D perhaps TRBD1 or TRBD2 (6 bases each). The V and J ends lost 7 bases and 6 bases respectively, with 10 bases between them. This CDR3 contains 11 residues. Germline lookup yields CDR1 MNHEY and CDR2 SVGAGI.

This rearrangement joins TRBV6-2 or TRBV6-3 to TRBJ2-1; tentatively, D is TRBD2 (7 bases). Gene TRBJ2-7 matches the end of the DNA better, so the J call may be wrong. This CDR3 comprises 17 residues. The V gene's germline CDR1 is MNHEY and CDR2 SVGEGT. The CDR3 DNA reads as TGTGCCAGCGCCCTTAGGGGGGGTTACAGCTCCTACAATGAGCAGTACTTC. This translates into CASALRGGYSSYNEQYF.

A single count supports this clonotype. The chain recombines TRBV5-1 with TRBJ2-4; D perhaps matches TRBD1 (6 bases). The J call may be wrong; the DNA end is better matched by TRBJ2-7. This CDR3 spans 15 amino acids. Germline V gives CDR1 SGHRS, CDR2 YFSETQ. The CDR3 sequence: CASSLDTGSRYEQYF. The CDR3 DNA reads as TGCGCCAGCAGCTTGGATACAGGGAGTCGATACGAGCAGTACTTC.

This clonotype has only a few counts. The chain links TRBV5-1 to TRBJ2-7; a possible D gene is TRBD2 (5 bases). The germline V gene encodes CDR1 SGHRS and CDR2 YFSETQ. CDR3 length: 14 amino acids. With 3 bases removed from V and 4 bases from J, the gap between germline ends came to 14 bases. The CDR3 DNA follows: TGCGCCAGCAGCTCTGGTAGCGAAGTGTACGAGCAGTACTTC. Translated, it gives CASSSGSEVYEQYF.

This chain joins TRBV28 and TRBJ2-4; 13 nucleotides match TRBD2. This CDR3 comprises 18 residues. J lost 0 bases, V lost 5 bases, and 7 bases had no gene match. CDR1 and CDR2 from the germline V gene are MDHEN and SYDVKM. In DNA form, the CDR3 reads TGTGCCAGCAGTGACAGGGGGACTAGCGGGGTAGCCAAAAACATTCAGTACTTC. It specifies CASSDRGTSGVAKNIQYF. Variable domain in full (rest from reference TRBV28 and TRBJ2-4): DVKVTQSSRYLVKRTGEKVFLECVQDMDHENMFWYRQDPGLGLRLIYFSYDVKMKEKGDIPEGYSVSREKKERFSLILESASTNQTSMYLCASSDRGTSGVAKNIQYFGAGTRLSVL.

This rearrangement joins TRBV9 to TRBJ1-1; D call uncertain. The V end lost 0 bases, the J end lost 0 bases, and 9 bases lay between the germline ends. Per germline, CDR1 SGDLS and CDR2 YYNGEE. The CDR3 loop spans 15 amino acids. CDR3 in amino acids: CASSVEQKVNTEAFF. CDR3 sequence (DNA): TGTGCCAGCAGCGTAGAGCAGAAAGTGAACACTGAAGCTTTCTTT.